The following is a T cell receptor beta chain sequence with its context. The identical CDR3 is also encoded by other nucleotide sequences in the sample. CD45RO negativity and positive selection for CCR7 defined naive CD8 cells, a population that excluded terminally differentiated effector memory CD45RA+ cells. Donation came from healthy HIV-negative adults that had no recent acute infections or vaccinations. The sample is drawn from a study of shared clonotypes between healthy human individuals. About the study: A few men and a couple of women, aged 18 to 49, were donors.

Sequencing was performed with immunoSEQ multiplex PCR; in TCRdb, only in-frame clones are kept and a portion is missing. Of over 2 million clones in the sample, about 95% were seen once. The sequence was collected from a man aged 18 to 30 in good health. Material: naive CD8+ T cells sorted from blood.

The CDR3 sequence is CASSLGGGEQYF. DNA of the CDR3: TGTGCCAGCAGTTTGGGAGGGGGCGAGCAGTACTTC. This chain joins TRBV28 and TRBJ2-7; D may be TRBD2 (7 bases). There are 12 residues in the CDR3. Germline V gene sequence: CDR1 MDHEN, CDR2 SYDVKM. Trimming cost V 3 bases and J 6 bases, with 9 bases left between them. The full variable domain, rest sourced from reference TRBV28 and TRBJ2-7, is DVKVTQSSRYLVKRTGEKVFLECVQDMDHENMFWYRQDPGLGLRLIYFSYDVKMKEKGDIPEGYSVSREKKERFSLILESASTNQTSMYLCASSLGGGEQYFGPGTRLTVT.